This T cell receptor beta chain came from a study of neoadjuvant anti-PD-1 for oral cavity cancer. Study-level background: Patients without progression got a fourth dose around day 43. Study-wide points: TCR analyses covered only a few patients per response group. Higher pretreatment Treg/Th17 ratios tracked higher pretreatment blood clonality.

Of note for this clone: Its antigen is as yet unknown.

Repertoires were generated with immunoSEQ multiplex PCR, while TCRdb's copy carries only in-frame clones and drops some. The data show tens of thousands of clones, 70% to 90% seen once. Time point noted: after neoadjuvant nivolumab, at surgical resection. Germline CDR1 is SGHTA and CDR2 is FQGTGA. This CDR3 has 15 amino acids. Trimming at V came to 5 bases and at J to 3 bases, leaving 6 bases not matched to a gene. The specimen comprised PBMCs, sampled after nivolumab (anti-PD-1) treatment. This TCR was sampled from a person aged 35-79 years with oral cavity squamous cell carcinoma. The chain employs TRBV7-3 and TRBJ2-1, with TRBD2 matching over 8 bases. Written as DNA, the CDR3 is TGTGCCAGCAGCCCCACTAGCGGCAGCTACAATGAGCAGTTCTTC. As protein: CASSPTSGSYNEQFF. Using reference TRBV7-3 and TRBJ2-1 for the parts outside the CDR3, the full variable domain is GAGVSQTPSNKVTEKGKYVELRCDPISGHTALYWYRQSLGQGPEFLIYFQGTGAADDSGLPNDRFFAVRPEGSVSTLKIQRTERGDSAVYLCASSPTSGSYNEQFFGPGTRLTVL.